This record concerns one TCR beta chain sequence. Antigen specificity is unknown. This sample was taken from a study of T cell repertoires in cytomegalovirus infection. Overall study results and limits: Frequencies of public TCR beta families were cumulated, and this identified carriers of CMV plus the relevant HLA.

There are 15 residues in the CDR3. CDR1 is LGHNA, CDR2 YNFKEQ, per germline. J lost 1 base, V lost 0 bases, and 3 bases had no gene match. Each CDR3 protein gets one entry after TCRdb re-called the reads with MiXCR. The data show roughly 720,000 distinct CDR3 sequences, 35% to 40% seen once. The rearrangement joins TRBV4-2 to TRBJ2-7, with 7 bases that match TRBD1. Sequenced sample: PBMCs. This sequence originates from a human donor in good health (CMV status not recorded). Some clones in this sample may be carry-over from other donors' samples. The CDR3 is CASSQEGRGSYEQYF. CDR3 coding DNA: TGTGCCAGCAGCCAAGAGGGCAGGGGGTCCTACGAGCAGTACTTC.